This TCR beta chain was sequenced for a study of blood T cell repertoires in COVID-19. Study-level background: The cDNA or gDNA used as material had been derived from T cells, B-cell-depleted T cells, or PBMCs.

The CDR3 sequence is 14 residues long. Trimming took off 5 bases at V and 6 bases at J, with 13 bases between the two ends. From germline, CDR1 is LGHDT and CDR2 YNNKEL (reference sequence). Produced via immunoSEQ multiplex PCR; TCRdb's table is partial and in-frame only. The sample consists of about 100,000 clones, 85% of them appearing once. This TCR came from a woman in her seventies with active or convalescent COVID-19. The rearrangement uses TRBV3-1 (or the pseudogene TRBV3-2) and TRBJ2-2, with D possibly TRBD2 on 6 matching bases. The sample was peripheral blood. CDR3 DNA sequence: TGTGCCAGCAGCGCCTGGAGGGCATCCGGGGAGCTGTTTTTT. Protein sequence: CASSAWRASGELFF.